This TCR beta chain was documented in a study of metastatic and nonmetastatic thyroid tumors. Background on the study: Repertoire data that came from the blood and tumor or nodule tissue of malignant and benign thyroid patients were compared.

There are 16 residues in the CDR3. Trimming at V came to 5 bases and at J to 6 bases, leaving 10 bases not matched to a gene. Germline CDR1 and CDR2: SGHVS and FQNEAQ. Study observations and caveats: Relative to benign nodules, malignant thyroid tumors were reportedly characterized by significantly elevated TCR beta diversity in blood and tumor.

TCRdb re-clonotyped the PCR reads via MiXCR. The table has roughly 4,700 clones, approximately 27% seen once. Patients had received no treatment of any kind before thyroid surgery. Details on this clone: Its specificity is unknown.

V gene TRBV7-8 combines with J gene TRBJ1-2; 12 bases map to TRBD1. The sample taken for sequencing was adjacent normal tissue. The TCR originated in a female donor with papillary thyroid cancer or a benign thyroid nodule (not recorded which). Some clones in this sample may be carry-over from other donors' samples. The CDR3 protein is CASSGTGGALQNGYTF. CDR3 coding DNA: TGTGCCAGCAGCGGGACAGGGGGCGCGCTCCAAAATGGCTACACCTTC.